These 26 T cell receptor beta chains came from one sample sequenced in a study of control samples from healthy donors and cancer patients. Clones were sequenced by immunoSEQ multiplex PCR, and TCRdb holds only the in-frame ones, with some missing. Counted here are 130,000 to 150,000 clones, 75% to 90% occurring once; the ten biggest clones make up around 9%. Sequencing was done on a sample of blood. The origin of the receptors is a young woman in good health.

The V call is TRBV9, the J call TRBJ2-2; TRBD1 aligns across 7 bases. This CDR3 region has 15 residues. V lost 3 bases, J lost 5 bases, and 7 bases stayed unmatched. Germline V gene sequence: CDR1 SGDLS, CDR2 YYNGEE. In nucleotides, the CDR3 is TGTGCCAGCAGCGAACAGGGGCGGCATACCGGGGAGCTGTTTTTT. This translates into CASSEQGRHTGELFF.

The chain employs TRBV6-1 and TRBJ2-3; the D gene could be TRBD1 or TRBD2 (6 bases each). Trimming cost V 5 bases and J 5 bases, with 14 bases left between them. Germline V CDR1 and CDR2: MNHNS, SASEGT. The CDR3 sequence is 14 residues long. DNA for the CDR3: TGTGCCAGCAGTCGTAGGGGGGAGAGAGATACGCAGTATTTT. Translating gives CASSRRGERDTQYF.

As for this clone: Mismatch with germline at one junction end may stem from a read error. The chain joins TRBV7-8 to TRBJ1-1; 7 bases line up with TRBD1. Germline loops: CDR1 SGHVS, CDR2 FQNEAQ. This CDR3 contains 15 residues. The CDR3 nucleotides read TGTGCCAGCAGCATAGCCGGGACAGTGAACACTGAAGCTTTCTTT. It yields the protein CASSIAGTVNTEAFF.

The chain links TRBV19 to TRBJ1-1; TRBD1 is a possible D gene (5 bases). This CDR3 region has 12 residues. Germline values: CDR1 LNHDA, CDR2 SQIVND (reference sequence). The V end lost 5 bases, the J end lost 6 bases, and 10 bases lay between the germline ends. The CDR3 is CASSPGLSEAFF. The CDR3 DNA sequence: TGTGCCAGTAGTCCGGGACTGTCTGAAGCTTTCTTT.

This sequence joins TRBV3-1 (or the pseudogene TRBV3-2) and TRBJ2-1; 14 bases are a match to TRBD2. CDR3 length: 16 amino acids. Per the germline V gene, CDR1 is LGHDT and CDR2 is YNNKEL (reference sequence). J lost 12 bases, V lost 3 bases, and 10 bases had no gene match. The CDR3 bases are TGTGCCAGCAGCCAGAACCCCGGGACTAGCGGGGGCTGGCAGTTCTTC. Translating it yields CASSQNPGTSGGWQFF.

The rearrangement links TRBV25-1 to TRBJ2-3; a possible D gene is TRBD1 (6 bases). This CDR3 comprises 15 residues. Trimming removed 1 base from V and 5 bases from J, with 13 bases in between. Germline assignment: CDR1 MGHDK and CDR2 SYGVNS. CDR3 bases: TGTGCCAGCAGTGAATTAGGGACAACAAAAGATACGCAGTATTTT. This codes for CASSELGTTKDTQYF.

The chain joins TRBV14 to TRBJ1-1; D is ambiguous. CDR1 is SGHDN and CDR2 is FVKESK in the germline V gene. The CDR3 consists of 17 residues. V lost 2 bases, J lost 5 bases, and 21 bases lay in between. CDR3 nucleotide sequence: TGTGCCAGCAGCCAACGCCCTCTAGGCAGCCCCGCGACTGAAGCTTTCTTT. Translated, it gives CASSQRPLGSPATEAFF.

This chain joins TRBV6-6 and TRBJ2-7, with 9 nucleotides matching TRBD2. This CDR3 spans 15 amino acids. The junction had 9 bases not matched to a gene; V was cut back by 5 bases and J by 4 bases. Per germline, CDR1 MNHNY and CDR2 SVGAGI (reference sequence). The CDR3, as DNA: TGTGCCAGCAGTCCCCAGGCTAGCGGGATTTACGAGCAGTACTTC. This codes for CASSPQASGIYEQYF.

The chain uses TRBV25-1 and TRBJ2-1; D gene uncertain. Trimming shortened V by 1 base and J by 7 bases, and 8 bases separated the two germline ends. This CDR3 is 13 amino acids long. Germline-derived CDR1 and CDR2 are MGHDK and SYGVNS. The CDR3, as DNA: TGTGCCAGCAGTGAATCCGTATATAATGAGCAGTTCTTC. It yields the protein CASSESVYNEQFF. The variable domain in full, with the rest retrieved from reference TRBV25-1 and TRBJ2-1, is EADIYQTPRYLVIGTGKKITLECSQTMGHDKMYWYQQDPGMELHLIHYSYGVNSTEKGDLSSESTVSRIRTEHFPLTLESARPSHTSQYLCASSESVYNEQFFGPGTRLTVL.

CDR3 region: CASSGDRGRLTEAFF. The CDR3, as DNA: TGTGCCAGCAGTGGTGACAGGGGGCGTCTTACTGAAGCTTTCTTT. J is TRBJ1-1 and V is TRBV2, with 10 bases fitting TRBD1. CDR1 is SNHLY, CDR2 FYNNEI, per germline. V was pared by 4 bases and J by 5 bases, with 7 bases of the junction left unmatched. This CDR3 has 15 amino acids. Together with reference TRBV2 and TRBJ1-1, the CDR3 gives the full variable domain: EPEVTQTPSHQVTQMGQEVILRCVPISNHLYFYWYRQILGQKVEFLVSFYNNEISEKSEIFDDQFSVERPDGSNFTLKIRSTKLEDSAMYFCASSGDRGRLTEAFFGQGTRLTVV.

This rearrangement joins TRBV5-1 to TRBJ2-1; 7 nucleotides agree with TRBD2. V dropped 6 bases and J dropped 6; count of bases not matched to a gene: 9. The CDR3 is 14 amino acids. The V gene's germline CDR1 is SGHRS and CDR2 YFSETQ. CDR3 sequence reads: CASTPSGGINEQFF. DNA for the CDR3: TGCGCCAGCACCCCTAGCGGTGGGATCAATGAGCAGTTCTTC.

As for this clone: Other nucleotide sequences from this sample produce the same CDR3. The CDR3: CASSQDYEQYF. The CDR3 nucleotides read TGTGCCAGCAGCCAAGATTACGAGCAGTACTTC. J is TRBJ2-7 and V is TRBV3-1 (or the pseudogene TRBV3-2); D gene ambiguous. From germline, CDR1 is LGHDT and CDR2 YNNKEL (reference sequence). The V end lost 0 bases, the J end lost 4 bases, and 1 base lay between the germline ends. This CDR3 comprises 11 residues.

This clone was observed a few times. This CDR3 reads CASSQDGDWENEAFF. For the CDR3, the DNA is TGTGCCAGCAGCCAAGATGGGGACTGGGAGAATGAAGCTTTCTTT. The V gene is TRBV14, the J gene TRBJ1-1; possibly TRBD1 for D (5 bases). Germline V gene sequence: CDR1 SGHDN, CDR2 FVKESK. V dropped 0 bases and J dropped 7 bases, with 15 bases sitting between them. CDR3 size: 15 residues.

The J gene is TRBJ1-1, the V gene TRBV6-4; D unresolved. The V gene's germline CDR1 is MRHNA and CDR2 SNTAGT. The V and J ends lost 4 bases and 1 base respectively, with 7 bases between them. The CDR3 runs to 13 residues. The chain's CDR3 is CASSAQKNTEAFF. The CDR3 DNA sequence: TGTGCCAGCAGTGCTCAGAAGAACACTGAAGCTTTCTTT.

The DNA for the CDR3 is TGTGCCAGCAGCATCACGCAGGGGAACACCATATATTTT. It yields the protein CASSITQGNTIYF. This chain uses TRBV7-9 with TRBJ1-3, with D possibly matching TRBD1 (6 bases). In germline, CDR1 is SEHNR, CDR2 FQNEAQ (reference sequence). The germline V and J ends were trimmed by 5 bases and 7 bases, with 12 bases remaining between them. This CDR3 has 13 residues.

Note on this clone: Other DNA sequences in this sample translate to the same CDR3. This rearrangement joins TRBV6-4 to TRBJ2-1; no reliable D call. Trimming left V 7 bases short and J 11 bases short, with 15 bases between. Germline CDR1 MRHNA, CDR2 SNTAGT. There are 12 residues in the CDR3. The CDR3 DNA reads TGTGCCAGCACCCTAGACCCCGGCCAGCAGTTCTTC. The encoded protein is CASTLDPGQQFF.

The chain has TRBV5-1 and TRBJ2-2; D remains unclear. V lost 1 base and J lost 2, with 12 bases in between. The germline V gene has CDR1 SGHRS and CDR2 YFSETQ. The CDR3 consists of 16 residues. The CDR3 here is CASSLSASKNTGELFF. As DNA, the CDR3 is TGCGCCAGCAGCTTGTCTGCCAGTAAAAACACCGGGGAGCTGTTTTTT.

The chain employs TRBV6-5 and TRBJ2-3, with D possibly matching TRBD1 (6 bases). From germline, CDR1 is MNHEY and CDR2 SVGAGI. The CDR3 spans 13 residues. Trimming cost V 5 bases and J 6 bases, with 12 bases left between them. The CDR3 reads CASSPTGGDTQYF. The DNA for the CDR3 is TGTGCCAGCAGTCCGACAGGTGGTGATACGCAGTATTTT.

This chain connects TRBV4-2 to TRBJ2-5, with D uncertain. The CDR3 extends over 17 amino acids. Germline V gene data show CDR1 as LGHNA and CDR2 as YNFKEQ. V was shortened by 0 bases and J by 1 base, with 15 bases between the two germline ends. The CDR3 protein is CASSQDLRLSGQETQYF. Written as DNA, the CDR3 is TGTGCCAGCAGCCAAGACCTACGCCTCTCCGGCCAAGAGACCCAGTACTTC.

The DNA for the CDR3 is TGTGCCAGCAGCTTGATACCTTTGAGAGAGCAGTACTTC. Translated, it gives CASSLIPLREQYF. This rearrangement joins TRBV11-2 to TRBJ2-7; D unresolved. Germline V CDR1 and CDR2: SGHAT, FQNNGV. This CDR3 is built from 13 residues. Trimming pared 3 bases from V and 7 bases from J, leaving 13 bases between.

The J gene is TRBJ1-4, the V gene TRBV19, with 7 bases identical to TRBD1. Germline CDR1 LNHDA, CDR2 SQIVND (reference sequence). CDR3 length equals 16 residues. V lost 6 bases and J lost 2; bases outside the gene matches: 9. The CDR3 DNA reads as TGTGCCAGTAGCCTGAGACAGGGCGGCACTAATGAAAAACTGTTTTTT. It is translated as CASSLRQGGTNEKLFF.

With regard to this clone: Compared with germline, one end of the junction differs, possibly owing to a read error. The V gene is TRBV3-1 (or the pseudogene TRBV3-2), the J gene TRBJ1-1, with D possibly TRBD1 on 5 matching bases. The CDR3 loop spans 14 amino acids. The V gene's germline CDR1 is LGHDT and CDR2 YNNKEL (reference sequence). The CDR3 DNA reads TGTGCCGGCAGCCAACGTGGGCAGGGCAGCTTGGCTTTCTTT. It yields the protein CAGSQRGQGSLAFF.

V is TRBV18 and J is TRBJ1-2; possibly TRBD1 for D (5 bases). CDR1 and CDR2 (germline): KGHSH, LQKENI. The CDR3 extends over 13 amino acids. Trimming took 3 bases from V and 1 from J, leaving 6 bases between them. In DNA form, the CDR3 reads TGTGCCAGCTCACCTCAGGGTAACTATGGCTACACCTTC. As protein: CASSPQGNYGYTF.

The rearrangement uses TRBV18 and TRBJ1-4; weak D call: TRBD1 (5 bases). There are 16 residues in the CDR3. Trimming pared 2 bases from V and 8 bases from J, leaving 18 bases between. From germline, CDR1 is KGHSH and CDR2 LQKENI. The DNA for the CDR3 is TGTGCCAGCTCACCAGGAGTCGTCAGGGAAGGGGAAAAACTGTTTTTT. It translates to CASSPGVVREGEKLFF.

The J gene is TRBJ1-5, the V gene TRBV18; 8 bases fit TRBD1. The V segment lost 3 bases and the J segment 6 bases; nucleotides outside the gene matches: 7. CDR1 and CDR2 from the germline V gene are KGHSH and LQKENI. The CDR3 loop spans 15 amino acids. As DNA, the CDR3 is TGTGCCAGCTCACCTACCAGGGGGCTCGGTCAGCCCCAGCATTTT. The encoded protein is CASSPTRGLGQPQHF.

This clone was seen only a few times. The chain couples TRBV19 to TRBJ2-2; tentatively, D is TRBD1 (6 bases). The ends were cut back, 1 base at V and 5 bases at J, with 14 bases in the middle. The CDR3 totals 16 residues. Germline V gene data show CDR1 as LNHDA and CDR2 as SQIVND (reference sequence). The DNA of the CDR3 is TGTGCCAGTAGTATAGCTACGGGACAACATACCGGGGAGCTGTTTTTT. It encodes CASSIATGQHTGELFF.